This T cell receptor (beta chain) was sequenced in a study of cytomegalovirus exposure and HLA in healthy donors. Overall study findings and caveats: Solely CMV serostatus was available to characterize immune exposure.

This CDR3 has 14 amino acids. CDR1 and CDR2 from the germline V gene are MDHEN and SYDVKM. V was trimmed by 7 bases and J by 2 bases, leaving 15 bases between them. Of note for this clone: Its matching antigen is unknown.

The PCR was carried out with 60 Vbeta primers and 13 Jbeta primers. Sequenced by immunoSEQ multiplex PCR; TCRdb stores in-frame clones only, minus some. The table shows some 190,000 clones, with more than 75% occurring only once. The TCR sequence derives from a man between 40 and 49 years old in good health and CMV-seronegative. The chain uses TRBV28 and TRBJ2-7, with D possibly being TRBD2 (6 bases). The sample comprised PBMCs. In DNA, the CDR3 is TGTGCCAGCACCCCGGAGGGACCGACCTACGAGCAGTACTTC. It codes for CASTPEGPTYEQYF.